This entry lists 25 T cell receptor beta chains sequenced from one sample in a study of T cells in Graves' hyperthyroidism and ophthalmopathy. RNA transcripts served as the template for amplifying TCR beta CDR3 regions. The HTBI primer set was used in a first-round RT-PCR of the TCR CDR3. TCRdb ran MiXCR on the multiplex PCR reads and lists one entry per CDR3 protein. The sample lists about 24,000 distinct CDR3 sequences, approximately 49% occurring once. Sequencing was performed on blood. The origin of the receptors is a woman in her thirties or forties with Graves' hyperthyroidism that later progressed to Graves' ophthalmopathy.

This clonotype is medium-sized by share. The chain joins TRBV10-3 to TRBJ1-2; possible D gene TRBD1, 6 bases. Trimming cost V 7 bases and J 8 bases, with 20 bases left between them. The CDR3 is 14 residues long. CDR1 ENHRY and CDR2 SYGVKD come from the germline V gene. DNA for the CDR3: TGTGCCATCACTGGGCCGGGGGCGGATGGAGGCTACACCTTC. Protein: CAITGPGADGGYTF.

J is TRBJ2-1 and V is TRBV20-1, with a weak D call TRBD2 (6 bases). Between the trimmed V and J ends, which lost 4 bases and 5 bases, there was a span of 21 bases. Germline V lookup: CDR1 DFQATT, CDR2 SNEGSKA (reference sequence). This CDR3 spans 16 amino acids. DNA for the CDR3: TGCAGTGCTATGGGAACATGGGCGGGAAGAAACAATGAGCAGTTCTTC. It translates to CSAMGTWAGRNNEQFF.

A note on this clonotype: One end of the junction fails to match germline, which may point to a read error. V usage is TRBV12-3 or TRBV12-4 and J usage is TRBJ1-1, with a tentative D call TRBD1 (5 bases). There are 14 residues in the CDR3. CDR3 amino acids: CAGSLGREITEAFF. In nucleotides, the CDR3 is TGTGCCGGCAGCTTAGGCAGGGAAATAACTGAAGCTTTCTTT.

This clonotype was detected a few times. The chain uses TRBV2 and TRBJ1-6, with TRBD1 as a possible D gene (5 bases). V was trimmed by 3 bases and J by 0 bases, leaving 9 bases between them. The CDR3 runs 16 residues. Germline loops: CDR1 SNHLY, CDR2 FYNNEI. CDR3 bases: TGTGCCAGCAGTGAGGGGCACAGCTCCTATAATTCACCCCTCCACTTT. Encoded protein: CASSEGHSSYNSPLHF.

The chain joins TRBV7-3 to TRBJ1-4, with TRBD1 matching over 10 bases. Per the germline V gene, CDR1 is SGHTA and CDR2 is FQGTGA. The J segment lost 8 bases and the V segment lost 5 bases, leaving 11 bases of the junction unmatched. This CDR3 comprises 16 residues. CDR3 region: CASSPGPGTGAEKLFF. CDR3 in DNA: TGTGCCAGCAGCCCAGGTCCCGGGACAGGGGCGGAAAAACTGTTTTTT.

This clonotype was found many times. This chain links TRBV19 with TRBJ2-2, with D perhaps TRBD2 (6 bases). Between the trimmed V and J ends, which lost 4 bases and 4 bases, there was a span of 10 bases. CDR3 length: 14 amino acids. Germline CDR1 LNHDA, CDR2 SQIVND (reference sequence). CDR3 bases: TGTGCCAGTAGTAGGAGGGGTGGCACCGGGGAGCTGTTTTTT. Translation: CASSRRGGTGELFF.

The V and J genes are TRBV19 and TRBJ2-1, with TRBD2 matching over 7 bases. J was trimmed by 3 bases and V by 4 bases; bases with no gene match: 12. This CDR3 comprises 17 residues. The germline gives CDR1 LNHDA, CDR2 SQIVND (reference sequence). The CDR3 sequence: CASSTGGGRFNYNEQFF. In DNA form, the CDR3 reads TGTGCCAGTAGTACGGGAGGAGGGCGTTTTAACTACAATGAGCAGTTCTTC.

This clonotype came up many times. The rearrangement uses TRBV7-3 and TRBJ2-3; D tentatively reads TRBD1 or TRBD2 (5 bases each). This CDR3 has 14 residues. V was trimmed by 5 bases and J by 10 bases, leaving 19 bases between them. Germline V gene sequence: CDR1 SGHTA, CDR2 FQGTGA. The CDR3 reads CASSLPGTGRAQYF. Here the CDR3 DNA reads TGTGCCAGCAGCCTTCCCGGGACCGGCCGGGCGCAGTATTTT.

This clonotype has at least ten counts. This chain links TRBV5-8 with TRBJ2-7, with TRBD2 matching 9 bases. Looked up from germline, CDR1 is SGHTS and CDR2 is YDEGEE. Unmatched junction bases numbered 17, after V lost 3 bases and J lost 7 bases. This CDR3 has 17 residues. In nucleotides, the CDR3 is TGTGCCAGCAGCTATGGTCCCAGCGGGAGGCCCATCGGGGAGCAGTACTTC. Translating it yields CASSYGPSGRPIGEQYF.

This chain joins TRBV15 and TRBJ2-3; D is possibly TRBD1 or TRBD2 (6 bases each). This CDR3 comprises 18 residues. V shed 0 bases and J shed 2 bases, with 18 bases lying between them. CDR1 is LNHNV and CDR2 is YYDKDF in the germline V gene (reference sequence). In DNA, the CDR3 is TGTGCCACCAGCAGAGAGGGATTCAGGGGAGGATACACAGATACGCAGTATTTT. This translates into CATSREGFRGGYTDTQYF.

Comments on this clonotype: A much larger clone lies a single base off, so this may be a read error. The chain uses TRBV28 and TRBJ2-1, with 11 nucleotides matching TRBD2. The CDR3 length is 16 residues. Germline lookup yields CDR1 MDHEN and CDR2 SYDVKM. V dropped 5 bases and J dropped 9; count of bases not matched to a gene: 12. CDR3 sequence (DNA): TGTGCCAGCAGTCGAACTAGCGGGAGTGGTGGCATTGAGCAGTTCTTC. Its translation is CASSRTSGSGGIEQFF.

The V gene is TRBV20-1, the J gene TRBJ2-1; D remains ambiguous. CDR1 and CDR2 from the germline V gene are DFQATT and SNEGSKA (reference sequence). This CDR3 spans 12 amino acids. Trimming removed 4 bases from V and 9 bases from J, with 13 bases in between. CDR3 coding DNA: TGCAGTGCTACCCCCCCTCGTGTTGAGCAGTTCTTC. It yields the protein CSATPPRVEQFF.

CDR3 loop: CASSLGSQVTTEAFF. CDR3 DNA: TGTGCCAGCAGCTTAGGGTCCCAGGTTACCACTGAAGCTTTCTTT. The chain has TRBV7-6 and TRBJ1-1; D gene uncertain. The germline V and J ends were trimmed by 1 base and 4 bases, with 13 bases remaining between them. Germline loops: CDR1 SGHVS, CDR2 FNYEAQ. This CDR3 spans 15 amino acids. The full variable domain, rest sourced from reference TRBV7-6 and TRBJ1-1, is GAGVSQSPRYKVTKRGQDVALRCDPISGHVSLYWYRQALGQGPEFLTYFNYEAQQDKSGLPNDRFSAERPEGSISTLTIQRTEQRDSAMYRCASSLGSQVTTEAFFGQGTRLTVV.

V gene TRBV12-3 or TRBV12-4 combines with J gene TRBJ2-7, with D hard to call. Trimming removed 5 bases at V and 2 bases at J, with 13 bases between. The CDR3 runs 14 residues. The CDR3 protein is CASSPRGTPYEQYV. The CDR3 DNA follows: TGTGCCAGCAGTCCACGCGGCACCCCCTACGAGCAGTACGTC.

This sequence joins TRBV10-3 and TRBJ2-4, with D perhaps matching TRBD2 (5 bases). This CDR3 has 17 amino acids. V was pared by 0 bases and J by 1 base, with 13 bases between. Germline CDR1 and CDR2: ENHRY and SYGVKD. This CDR3 reads CAISESMGWEAKNIQYF. The CDR3 DNA reads as TGTGCCATCAGTGAGTCGATGGGGTGGGAGGCCAAAAACATTCAGTACTTC.

To note about this clonotype: The CDR3 end shows no conserved phenylalanine or tryptophan, and so a read error is likely. This chain joins TRBV2 and TRBJ2-1; D is perhaps TRBD1 or TRBD2 (5 bases each). The V end was cut by 0 bases, the J end by 7 bases, with 10 bases between. Germline loops: CDR1 SNHLY, CDR2 FYNNEI. CDR3 size: 14 residues. The CDR3 region is CASSEALGGNEQFL. CDR3 nucleotides: TGTGCCAGCAGTGAAGCGCTTGGGGGTAATGAGCAGTTCCTC.

Details on this clonotype: Here the CDR3 omits its conserved ending phenylalanine or tryptophan, so a read error is the likely source. The chain carries TRBV20-1 and TRBJ2-5; D call uncertain. The CDR3 covers 10 residues. Germline lookup yields CDR1 DFQATT and CDR2 SNEGSKA (reference sequence). Trimming took off 1 base at V and 11 bases at J, with 8 bases between the two ends. CDR3 nucleotides: TGCAGTGCTAGAGTCTTGGGACAGTACTAC. Protein: CSARVLGQYY.

V is TRBV11-2 and J is TRBJ2-3; 8 nucleotides align to TRBD2. The CDR3 consists of 15 residues. With V trimmed by 3 bases and J by 2 bases, 4 bases remained unmatched. Germline-derived CDR1 and CDR2 are SGHAT and FQNNGV. The CDR3 DNA sequence: TGTGCCAGCAGCTTTACTAGCGGAAACACAGATACGCAGTATTTT. This translates into CASSFTSGNTDTQYF.

About this clonotype: The junction differs from germline at one of its ends, possibly a read error. The chain couples TRBV7-9 to TRBJ2-3; weak D call: TRBD1 (6 bases). CDR1 is SEHNR, CDR2 FQNEAQ, per germline (reference sequence). The CDR3 extends over 14 amino acids. CDR3 protein: CASSLTGNTDTQYF. As DNA, the CDR3 is TGTGCCAGTAGCTTAACAGGGAACACAGATACGCAGTATTTT.

The table lists this clonotype with many counts. The chain combines TRBV2 with TRBJ2-3; TRBD2 matches at 15 bases. V was pared by 7 bases and J by 5 bases, with 16 bases of the junction left unmatched. The CDR3 totals 19 residues. Germline-derived CDR1 and CDR2 are SNHLY and FYNNEI. The CDR3 region has the DNA TGTGCCAGCACCACGCTCGGGACTAGCGGGAGGAAAGTATTAGATACGCAGTATTTT. Its protein is CASTTLGTSGRKVLDTQYF.

The rearrangement links TRBV29-1 to TRBJ2-1, with D unclear. The germline CDR1 and CDR2 sequences are SQVTM and ANQGSEA. V lost 1 base to trimming and J lost 12 bases, with 19 bases between them. The CDR3 is 14 amino acids. The CDR3 region is CSVEVGLVGDVQFF. The CDR3 nucleotides are TGCAGCGTTGAAGTTGGCCTAGTCGGCGATGTGCAGTTCTTC.

The table lists this clonotype with many counts. The chain uses TRBV6-6 and TRBJ2-5, with 7 bases aligning to TRBD2. V was clipped by 4 bases and J by 5 bases; unmatched bases: 4. The CDR3 totals 13 residues. Germline CDR1 and CDR2: MNHNY and SVGAGI (reference sequence). CDR3 bases: TGTGCCAGCAGTTTTGGGGGGGAGGAGACCCAGTACTTC. Translating it yields CASSFGGEETQYF.

The genes are TRBV5-4 and TRBJ2-7; tentative D call: TRBD2 (5 bases). Germline V lookup: CDR1 SGHNT, CDR2 YYREEE (reference sequence). CDR3 size: 13 residues. V lost 4 bases and J lost 4, with 12 bases in between. The CDR3 bases are TGTGCCAGCAGCGTGGGAGTCGCGTACGAGCAGTACTTC. The encoded protein is CASSVGVAYEQYF. Full variable domain (rest looked up from reference TRBV5-4 and TRBJ2-7): ETGVTQSPTHLIKTRGQQVTLRCSSQSGHNTVSWYQQALGQGPQFIFQYYREEENGRGNFPPRFSGLQFPNYSSELNVNALELDDSALYLCASSVGVAYEQYFGPGTRLTVT.

This chain joins TRBV7-3 and TRBJ2-5; 10 nucleotides match TRBD2. CDR3 length equals 19 residues. With 2 bases clipped from V and 2 bases from J, the junction kept 14 bases outside the gene matches. CDR1 is SGHTA, CDR2 FQGTGA, per germline. In nucleotides, the CDR3 is TGTGCCAGCAGCTTAGCGTGGCAAGCGGGAGGGCCGGGGCAAGAGACCCAGTACTTC. This codes for CASSLAWQAGGPGQETQYF.

Within the sample, this clonotype is medium-sized. The CDR3 DNA reads TGTGCCAGCAGCTCGACTAGTGGGGGCTACGAGCAGTACTTC. Amino acid sequence: CASSSTSGGYEQYF. V is TRBV7-9 and J is TRBJ2-7; D possibly corresponds to TRBD2 (6 bases). This CDR3 region has 14 residues. Germline V gene sequence: CDR1 SEHNR, CDR2 FQNEAQ (reference sequence). The ends were cut back, 4 bases at V and 3 bases at J, with 13 bases in the middle.